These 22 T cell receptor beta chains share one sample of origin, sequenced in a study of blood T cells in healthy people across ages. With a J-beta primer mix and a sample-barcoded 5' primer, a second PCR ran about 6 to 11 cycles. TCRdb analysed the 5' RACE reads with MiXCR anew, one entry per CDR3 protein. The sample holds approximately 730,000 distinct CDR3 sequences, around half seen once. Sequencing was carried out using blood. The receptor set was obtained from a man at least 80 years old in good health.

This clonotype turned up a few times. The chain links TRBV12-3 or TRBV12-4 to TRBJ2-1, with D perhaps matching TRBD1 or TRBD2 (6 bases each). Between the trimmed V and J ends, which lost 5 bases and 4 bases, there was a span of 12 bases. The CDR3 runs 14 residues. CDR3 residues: CASSLRGQYNEQFF. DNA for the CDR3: TGTGCCAGCAGTCTCCGGGGGCAGTACAATGAGCAGTTCTTC.

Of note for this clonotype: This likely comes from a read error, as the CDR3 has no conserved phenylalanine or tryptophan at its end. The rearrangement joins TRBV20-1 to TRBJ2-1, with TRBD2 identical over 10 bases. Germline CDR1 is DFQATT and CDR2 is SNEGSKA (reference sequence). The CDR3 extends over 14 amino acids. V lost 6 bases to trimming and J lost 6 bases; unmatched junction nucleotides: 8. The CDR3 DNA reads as TGCAGTGCCCCTCTAGCGGGAGTAGGCAATGAGCAGTTCTTG. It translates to CSAPLAGVGNEQFL.

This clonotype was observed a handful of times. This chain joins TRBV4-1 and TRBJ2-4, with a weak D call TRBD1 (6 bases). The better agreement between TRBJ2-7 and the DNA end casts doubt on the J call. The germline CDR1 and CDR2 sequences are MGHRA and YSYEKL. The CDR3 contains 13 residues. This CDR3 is CASSRGQNYEQYF. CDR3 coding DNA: TGCGCCAGCAGCCGAGGACAGAACTACGAGCAGTACTTC.

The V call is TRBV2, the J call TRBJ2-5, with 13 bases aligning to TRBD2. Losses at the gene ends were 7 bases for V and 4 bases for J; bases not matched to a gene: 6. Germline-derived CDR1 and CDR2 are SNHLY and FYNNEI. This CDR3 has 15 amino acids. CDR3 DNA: TGTGCCAGCACCCCGACTAGCGGGAGGACAGAGACCCAGTACTTC. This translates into CASTPTSGRTETQYF.

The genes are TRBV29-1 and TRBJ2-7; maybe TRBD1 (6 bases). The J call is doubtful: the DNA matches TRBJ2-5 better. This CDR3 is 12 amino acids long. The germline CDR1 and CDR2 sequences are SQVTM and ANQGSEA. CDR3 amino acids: CSVQQGSETQYF. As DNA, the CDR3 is TGCAGCGTCCAACAGGGTTCAGAGACCCAGTACTTC.

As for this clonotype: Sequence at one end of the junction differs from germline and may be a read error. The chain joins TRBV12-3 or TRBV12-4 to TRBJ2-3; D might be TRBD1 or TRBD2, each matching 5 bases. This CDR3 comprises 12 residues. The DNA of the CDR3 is TGTGCCAGCAGACCGAGGGGAGATGCGCAGTATTTT. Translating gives CASRPRGDAQYF.

CDR3 sequence reads: CASSSAGGRITPNTEAFF. As DNA, the CDR3 is TGTGCCAGCAGCTCCGCGGGGGGGCGAATAACCCCGAACACTGAAGCTTTCTTT. The gene calls are TRBV11-2 and TRBJ1-1; perhaps TRBD1 as D (6 bases). Germline V gene lookup returns CDR1 SGHAT and CDR2 FQNNGV. The CDR3 runs to 18 residues. Trimming left V 4 bases short and J 1 base short, with 22 bases between.

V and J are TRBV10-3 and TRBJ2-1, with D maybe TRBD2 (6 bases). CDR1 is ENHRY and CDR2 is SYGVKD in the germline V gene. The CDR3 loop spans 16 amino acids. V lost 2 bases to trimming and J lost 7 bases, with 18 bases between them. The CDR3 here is CAISEGRPSALNEQFF. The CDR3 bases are TGTGCCATCAGTGAGGGCCGTCCTAGCGCCTTAAATGAGCAGTTCTTC.

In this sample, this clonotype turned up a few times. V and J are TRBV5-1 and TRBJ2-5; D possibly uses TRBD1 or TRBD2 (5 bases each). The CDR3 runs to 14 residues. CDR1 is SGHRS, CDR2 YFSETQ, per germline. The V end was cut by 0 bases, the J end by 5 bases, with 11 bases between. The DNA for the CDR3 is TGCGCCAGCAGCTTGGGACGACAGCGGGAGACCCAGTACTTC. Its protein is CASSLGRQRETQYF. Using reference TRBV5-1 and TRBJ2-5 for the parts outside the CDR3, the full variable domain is KAGVTQTPRYLIKTRGQQVTLSCSPISGHRSVSWYQQTPGQGLQFLFEYFSETQRNKGNFPGRFSGRQFSNSRSEMNVSTLELGDSALYLCASSLGRQRETQYFGPGTRLLVL.

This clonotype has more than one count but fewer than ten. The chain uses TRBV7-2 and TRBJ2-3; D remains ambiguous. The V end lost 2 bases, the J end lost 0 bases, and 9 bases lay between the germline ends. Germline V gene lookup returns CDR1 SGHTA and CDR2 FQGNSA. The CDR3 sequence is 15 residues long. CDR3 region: CASSLQTPSTDTQYF. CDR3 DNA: TGTGCCAGCAGCTTACAGACCCCTAGCACAGATACGCAGTATTTT. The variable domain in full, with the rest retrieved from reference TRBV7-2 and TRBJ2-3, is GAGVSQSPSNKVTEKGKDVELRCDPISGHTALYWYRQSLGQGLEFLIYFQGNSAPDKSGLPSDRFSAERTGGSVSTLTIQRTQQEDSAVYLCASSLQTPSTDTQYFGPGTRLTVL.

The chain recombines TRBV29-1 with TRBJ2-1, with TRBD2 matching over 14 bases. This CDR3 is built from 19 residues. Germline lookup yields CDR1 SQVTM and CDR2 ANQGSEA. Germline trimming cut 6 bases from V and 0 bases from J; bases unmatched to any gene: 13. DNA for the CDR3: TGCAGCGTGTGGGACGGACTAGCGGGAGGACTAAGCTCCTACAATGAGCAGTTCTTC. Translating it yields CSVWDGLAGGLSSYNEQFF.

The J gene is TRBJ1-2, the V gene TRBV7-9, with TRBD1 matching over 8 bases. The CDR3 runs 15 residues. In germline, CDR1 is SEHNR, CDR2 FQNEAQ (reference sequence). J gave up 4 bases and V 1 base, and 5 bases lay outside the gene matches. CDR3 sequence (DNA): TGTGCCAGCAGCTTAGACCAGGGGGCGGGCTATGGCTACACCTTC. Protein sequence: CASSLDQGAGYGYTF.

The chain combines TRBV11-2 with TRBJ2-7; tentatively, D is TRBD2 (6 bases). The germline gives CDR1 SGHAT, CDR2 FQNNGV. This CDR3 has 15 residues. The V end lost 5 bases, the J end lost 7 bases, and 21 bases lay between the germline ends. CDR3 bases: TGTGCCAGCAGCCCCCCTCTGCCGGGAGTCTTGGAGCAGTACTTC. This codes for CASSPPLPGVLEQYF. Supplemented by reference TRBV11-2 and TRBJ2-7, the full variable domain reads EAGVAQSPRYKIIEKRQSVAFWCNPISGHATLYWYQQILGQGPKLLIQFQNNGVVDDSQLPKDRFSAERLKGVDSTLKIQPAKLEDSAVYLCASSPPLPGVLEQYFGPGTRLTVT.

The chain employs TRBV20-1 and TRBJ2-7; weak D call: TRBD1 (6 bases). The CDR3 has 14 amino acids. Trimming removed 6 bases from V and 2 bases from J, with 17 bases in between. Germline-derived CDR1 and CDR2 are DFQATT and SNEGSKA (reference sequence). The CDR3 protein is CSAHDRRATYEQYF. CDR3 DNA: TGCAGTGCCCACGACAGGCGAGCTACCTACGAGCAGTACTTC.

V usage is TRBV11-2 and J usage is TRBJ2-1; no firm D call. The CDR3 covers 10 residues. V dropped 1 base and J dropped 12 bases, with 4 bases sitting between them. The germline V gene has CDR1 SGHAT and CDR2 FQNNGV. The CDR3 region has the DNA TGTGCCAGCAGCTTAGTCGGGCAGTTCTTC. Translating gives CASSLVGQFF.

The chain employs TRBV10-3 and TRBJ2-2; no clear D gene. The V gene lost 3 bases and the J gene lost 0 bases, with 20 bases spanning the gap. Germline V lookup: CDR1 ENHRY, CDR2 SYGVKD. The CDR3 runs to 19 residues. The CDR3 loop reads CAISDSPGLRPPNTGELFF. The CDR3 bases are TGTGCCATCAGTGATTCGCCCGGCCTAAGACCTCCGAACACCGGGGAGCTGTTTTTT.

CDR3 in amino acids: CASGRAGGTDTQYF. The CDR3 nucleotides read TGTGCCAGCGGACGGGCCGGCGGAACAGATACGCAGTATTTT. The V gene is TRBV2, the J gene TRBJ2-3, with no clear D. Deletions cut 8 bases from V and 3 bases from J, with 15 bases between. This CDR3 is 14 amino acids long. The V gene's germline CDR1 is SNHLY and CDR2 FYNNEI.

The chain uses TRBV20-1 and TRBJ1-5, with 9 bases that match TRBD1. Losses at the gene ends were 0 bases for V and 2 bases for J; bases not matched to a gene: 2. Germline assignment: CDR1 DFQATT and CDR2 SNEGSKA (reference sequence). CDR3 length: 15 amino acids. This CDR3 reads CSAREDRGGNQPQHF. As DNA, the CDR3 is TGCAGTGCTAGAGAGGACAGGGGTGGCAATCAGCCCCAGCATTTT.

The CDR3, as DNA: TGTGCCAGCAGCCTTTTTTTCCCAGGCGGACAGGGCAGGTACGAGCAGTACTTC. Its protein is CASSLFFPGGQGRYEQYF. V is TRBV7-9 and J is TRBJ2-5, with TRBD1 matching 8 bases. The J call is uncertain, as TRBJ2-7 better fits the DNA end. The germline V gene has CDR1 SEHNR and CDR2 FQNEAQ (reference sequence). The CDR3 runs to 18 residues.

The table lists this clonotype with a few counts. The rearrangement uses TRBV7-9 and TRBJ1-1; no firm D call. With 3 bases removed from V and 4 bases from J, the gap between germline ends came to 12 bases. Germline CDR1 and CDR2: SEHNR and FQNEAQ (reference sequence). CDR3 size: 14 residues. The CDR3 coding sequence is TGTGCCAGCAGCTTTACCGGACTGGGCACTGAAGCTTTCTTT. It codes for CASSFTGLGTEAFF.

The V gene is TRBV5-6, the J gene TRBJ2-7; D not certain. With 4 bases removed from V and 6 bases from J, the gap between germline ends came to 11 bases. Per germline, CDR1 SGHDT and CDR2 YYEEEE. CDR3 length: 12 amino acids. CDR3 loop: CASSATVGEQYF. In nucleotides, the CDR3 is TGTGCCAGCAGCGCTACAGTAGGCGAGCAGTACTTC.

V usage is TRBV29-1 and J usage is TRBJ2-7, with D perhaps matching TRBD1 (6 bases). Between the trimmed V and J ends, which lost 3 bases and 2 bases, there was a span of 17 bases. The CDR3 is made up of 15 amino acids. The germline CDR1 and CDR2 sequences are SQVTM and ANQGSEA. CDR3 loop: CSVETPGTGTYEQYF. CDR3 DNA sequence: TGCAGCGTTGAGACTCCTGGCACAGGGACCTACGAGCAGTACTTC.